The 8 T cell receptor beta chains below all came from one sample that was sequenced in a study of T cell clonality in common variable immunodeficiency. Their specific antigens are unknown. Whole-study findings and limits: In common variable immunodeficiency, TCR beta chains reportedly carried fewer deletions and N-nucleotide insertions.

Repertoires were generated with immunoSEQ multiplex PCR, while TCRdb's copy carries only in-frame clones and drops some. In total the sample includes 25,000 to 30,000 clones, none of them seen once. The sequenced sample was peripheral blood mononuclear cells. Receptors originate from a human donor with common variable immunodeficiency.

Worth noting for this clone: The read halts 3 residues ahead of the CDR3 end, with the missing end drawn from the germline J gene. V gene TRBV20-1 combines with J gene TRBJ2-1; perhaps TRBD2 as D (6 bases). The CDR3 contains 14 residues. V was trimmed by 0 bases and J by 6 bases, leaving 12 bases between them. Germline-derived CDR1 and CDR2 are DFQATT and SNEGSKA (reference sequence). The part of the CDR3 DNA that was read is TGCAGTGCTAGAGATTTTGCTAGCGCCAATGAG. Its translation is CSARDFASANE. The whole CDR3 sequence is CSARDFASANEQFF.

This clone was observed at least ten times. CDR3 sequence: CASRRRTVYNEQFF. The part of the CDR3 DNA that was read is TGTGCCAGCAGGAGACGGACAGTCTACAATGAG. The chain has TRBV27 and TRBJ2-1, with a possible D match to TRBD1 (6 bases). The read terminates 3 residues ahead of where the CDR3 ends, so the germline J gene completes it. Germline values: CDR1 MNHEY, CDR2 SMNVEV (reference sequence). The CDR3 extends over 14 amino acids. Trimming pared 6 bases from V and 3 bases from J, leaving 12 bases between.

With respect to this clone: Read sequence stops 3 residues before the CDR3 end, and the germline J gene provides the missing end. The chain has TRBV18 and TRBJ2-7, with 13 bases identical to TRBD2. Germline V CDR1 and CDR2: KGHSH, LQKENI. The length of the CDR3 is 15 residues. Trimming at V came to 3 bases and at J to 3 bases, leaving 2 bases not matched to a gene. The CDR3 sequence is CASSPRTSGSYEQYF. Partial CDR3 DNA: TGTGCCAGCTCACCGCGGACTAGCGGGAGCTACGAG.

This clone appeared many times. The CDR3 end is not reached by the read, which stops 3 residues before it; the germline J gene fills it in. The genes are TRBV20-1 and TRBJ2-7, with 12 positions matching TRBD2. Losses at the gene ends were 5 bases for V and 3 bases for J; bases not matched to a gene: 5. CDR3 length: 14 amino acids. Germline lookup yields CDR1 DFQATT and CDR2 SNEGSKA (reference sequence). CDR3 region: CSAFWTSGNYEQYF. Partial CDR3 DNA: TGCAGTGCTTTCTGGACTAGCGGGAACTACGAG.

This clone occurred a few times. With the read ending 3 residues before the CDR3 end, the germline J gene is used to fill in that end. The chain combines TRBV2 with TRBJ1-5, with D maybe TRBD1 (6 bases). The CDR3 length is 14 residues. Germline loops: CDR1 SNHLY, CDR2 FYNNEI. V was pared by 6 bases and J by 2 bases, with 11 bases between. The sequenced part of the CDR3 DNA is TGTGCCAGCAGCGGACAGTGGGGCAATCAGCCC. It yields the protein CASSGQWGNQP. In full, the CDR3 is CASSGQWGNQPQHF.

On this clone: Distinct nucleotide sequences in the sample also encode this CDR3. The CDR3 is CASSPTQGYEQYF. The part of the CDR3 DNA that was read is TGTGCCAGCTCACCAACACAGGGCTACGAG. The chain is built from TRBV18 and TRBJ2-7, with D possibly being TRBD1 (6 bases). The read finishes 3 residues shy of the CDR3 end, and the germline J gene is used to complete it. The V end lost 2 bases, the J end lost 3 bases, and 8 bases lay between the germline ends. Germline loops: CDR1 KGHSH, CDR2 LQKENI. The CDR3 is made up of 13 amino acids. Full variable domain (rest looked up from reference TRBV18 and TRBJ2-7): NAGVMQNPRHLVRRRGQEARLRCSPMKGHSHVYWYRQLPEEGLKFMVYLQKENIIDESGMPKERFSAEFPKEGPSILRIQQVVRGDSAAYFCASSPTQGYEQYFGPGTRLTVT.

In this sample, this clone turned up many times. The CDR3 end is not reached by the read, which stops 3 residues before it; the germline J gene fills it in. V gene TRBV30 combines with J gene TRBJ2-4; D might be TRBD1 (5 bases). This CDR3 has 13 amino acids. Trimming shortened V by 7 bases and J by 3 bases, and 13 bases separated the two germline ends. CDR1 and CDR2 from the germline V gene are GTSNPN and SVGIG (reference sequence). CDR3 amino acids: CASHDRGKNIQYF. Incomplete CDR3 DNA: TGTGCCTCACATGACAGAGGCAAAAACATT.

This clone was seen at least ten times. Partial CDR3 DNA: TGTGCCAGCAGCCAAGACAGGAGACAAGAGACC. This encodes CASSQDRRQET. The full CDR3 protein is CASSQDRRQETQYF. V usage is TRBV3-1 (or the pseudogene TRBV3-2) and J usage is TRBJ2-5; D is uncertain. The read gets to within 3 residues of the CDR3 end, and the germline J gene fills in the rest. This CDR3 is built from 14 residues. The V end was cut by 0 bases, the J end by 2 bases, with 7 bases between. The germline gives CDR1 LGHDT, CDR2 YNNKEL (reference sequence).